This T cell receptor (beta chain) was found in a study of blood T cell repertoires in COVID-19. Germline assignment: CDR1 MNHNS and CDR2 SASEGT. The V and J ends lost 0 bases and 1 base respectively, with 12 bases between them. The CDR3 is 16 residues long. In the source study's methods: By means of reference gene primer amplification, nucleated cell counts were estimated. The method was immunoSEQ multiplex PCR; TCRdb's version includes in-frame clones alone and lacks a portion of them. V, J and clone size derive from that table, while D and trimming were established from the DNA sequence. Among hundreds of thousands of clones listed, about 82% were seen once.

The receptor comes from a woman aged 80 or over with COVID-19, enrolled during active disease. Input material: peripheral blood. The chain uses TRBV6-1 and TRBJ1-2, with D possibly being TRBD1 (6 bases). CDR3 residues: CASSEARGTLNYGYTF. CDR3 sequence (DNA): TGTGCCAGCAGTGAAGCGAGGGGGACACTTAACTATGGCTACACCTTC.